This TCR beta chain comes out of a study of Graves' ophthalmopathy and Graves' hyperthyroidism. Exclusion covered patients with other autoimmune diseases or uncontrolled infections (as well as pregnancy or lactation). Fresh peripheral blood, roughly 9.4 ml, was the PBMC source. This clonotype has at least ten counts. Its antigen is undetermined. Deletions cut 4 bases from V and 5 bases from J, with 15 bases between. Germline CDR1 MNHEY, CDR2 SVGEGT. The CDR3 sequence is 14 residues long. General study points: A 13-signature model separated ophthalmopathy from stable hyperthyroidism, 85% to 90% sensitivity, about 81% specificity. Clonotypes were expanded in thyroid at above 0.001 frequency, and most also appeared in blood.

RNA transcripts yielded amplified TCR beta CDR3 regions. HTBI primers served in a first-round RT-PCR, which a second-round multiplex PCR followed. Via MiXCR, TCRdb re-called the multiplex PCR reads, giving one row per CDR3 protein. The table lists some 160,000 distinct CDR3 sequences, about two fifths of them singletons, with roughly 9% in the top ten. The chain uses TRBV6-2 or TRBV6-3 and TRBJ2-7, with D perhaps assigned TRBD1 or TRBD2 (5 bases each). Sequencing used peripheral blood. The TCR was taken from a man under 40 with Graves' ophthalmopathy. CDR3 region: CASSSLGESDEQYF. In DNA, the CDR3 is TGTGCCAGCAGTTCCCTAGGGGAGTCCGACGAGCAGTACTTC.